This T cell receptor (beta chain) was retrieved from a study of cytomegalovirus exposure and HLA in healthy donors. The CDR3 length is 15 residues. V lost 6 bases, J lost 4 bases, and 16 bases lay in between. Germline-derived CDR1 and CDR2 are LNHDA and SQIVND (reference sequence). A multiplex PCR was run with 60 Vbeta primers and 13 Jbeta primers. TCRdb's table, derived via immunoSEQ multiplex PCR, lists solely in-frame clones and lacks some. In all, the sample yields around 140,000 clones. This clonotype was obtained from a man between 18 and 29 years old in good health and CMV-seronegative. Sequenced input: PBMCs. The chain combines TRBV19 with TRBJ2-1; tentative D call: TRBD1 (5 bases). The CDR3 bases are TGTGCCAGTAGCCTAGATGACAGCCCATACAATGAGCAGTTCTTC. Protein product: CASSLDDSPYNEQFF.